What follows describes a single T cell receptor beta chain. Germline CDR1 reads SSHAT; CDR2 reads FNYEAQ (reference sequence). There are 13 residues in the CDR3. For each CDR3 protein, TCRdb gives one entry from its re-call of the 5' RACE reads, without DNA. The listing records 350,000 to 400,000 distinct CDR3 sequences. This sample is drawn from a study of monozygotic twins with inflammatory bowel disease. This sequence was found in a human donor with ulcerative colitis or Crohn's disease, or a healthy co-twin of an affected twin (not recorded which). The J gene is TRBJ2-7, the V gene TRBV7-7; TCRdb names TRBD2, which stays unverified in the absence of DNA. What was sequenced was blood. This chain's CDR3 is CASSPTTLDEQYF. Combining the CDR3 with reference TRBV7-7 and TRBJ2-7 gives the whole variable domain GAGVSQSPRYKVTKRGQDVTLRCDPISSHATLYWYQQALGQGPEFLTYFNYEAQPDKSGLPSDRFSAERPEGSISTLTIQRTEQRDSAMYRCASSPTTLDEQYFGPGTRLTVT.